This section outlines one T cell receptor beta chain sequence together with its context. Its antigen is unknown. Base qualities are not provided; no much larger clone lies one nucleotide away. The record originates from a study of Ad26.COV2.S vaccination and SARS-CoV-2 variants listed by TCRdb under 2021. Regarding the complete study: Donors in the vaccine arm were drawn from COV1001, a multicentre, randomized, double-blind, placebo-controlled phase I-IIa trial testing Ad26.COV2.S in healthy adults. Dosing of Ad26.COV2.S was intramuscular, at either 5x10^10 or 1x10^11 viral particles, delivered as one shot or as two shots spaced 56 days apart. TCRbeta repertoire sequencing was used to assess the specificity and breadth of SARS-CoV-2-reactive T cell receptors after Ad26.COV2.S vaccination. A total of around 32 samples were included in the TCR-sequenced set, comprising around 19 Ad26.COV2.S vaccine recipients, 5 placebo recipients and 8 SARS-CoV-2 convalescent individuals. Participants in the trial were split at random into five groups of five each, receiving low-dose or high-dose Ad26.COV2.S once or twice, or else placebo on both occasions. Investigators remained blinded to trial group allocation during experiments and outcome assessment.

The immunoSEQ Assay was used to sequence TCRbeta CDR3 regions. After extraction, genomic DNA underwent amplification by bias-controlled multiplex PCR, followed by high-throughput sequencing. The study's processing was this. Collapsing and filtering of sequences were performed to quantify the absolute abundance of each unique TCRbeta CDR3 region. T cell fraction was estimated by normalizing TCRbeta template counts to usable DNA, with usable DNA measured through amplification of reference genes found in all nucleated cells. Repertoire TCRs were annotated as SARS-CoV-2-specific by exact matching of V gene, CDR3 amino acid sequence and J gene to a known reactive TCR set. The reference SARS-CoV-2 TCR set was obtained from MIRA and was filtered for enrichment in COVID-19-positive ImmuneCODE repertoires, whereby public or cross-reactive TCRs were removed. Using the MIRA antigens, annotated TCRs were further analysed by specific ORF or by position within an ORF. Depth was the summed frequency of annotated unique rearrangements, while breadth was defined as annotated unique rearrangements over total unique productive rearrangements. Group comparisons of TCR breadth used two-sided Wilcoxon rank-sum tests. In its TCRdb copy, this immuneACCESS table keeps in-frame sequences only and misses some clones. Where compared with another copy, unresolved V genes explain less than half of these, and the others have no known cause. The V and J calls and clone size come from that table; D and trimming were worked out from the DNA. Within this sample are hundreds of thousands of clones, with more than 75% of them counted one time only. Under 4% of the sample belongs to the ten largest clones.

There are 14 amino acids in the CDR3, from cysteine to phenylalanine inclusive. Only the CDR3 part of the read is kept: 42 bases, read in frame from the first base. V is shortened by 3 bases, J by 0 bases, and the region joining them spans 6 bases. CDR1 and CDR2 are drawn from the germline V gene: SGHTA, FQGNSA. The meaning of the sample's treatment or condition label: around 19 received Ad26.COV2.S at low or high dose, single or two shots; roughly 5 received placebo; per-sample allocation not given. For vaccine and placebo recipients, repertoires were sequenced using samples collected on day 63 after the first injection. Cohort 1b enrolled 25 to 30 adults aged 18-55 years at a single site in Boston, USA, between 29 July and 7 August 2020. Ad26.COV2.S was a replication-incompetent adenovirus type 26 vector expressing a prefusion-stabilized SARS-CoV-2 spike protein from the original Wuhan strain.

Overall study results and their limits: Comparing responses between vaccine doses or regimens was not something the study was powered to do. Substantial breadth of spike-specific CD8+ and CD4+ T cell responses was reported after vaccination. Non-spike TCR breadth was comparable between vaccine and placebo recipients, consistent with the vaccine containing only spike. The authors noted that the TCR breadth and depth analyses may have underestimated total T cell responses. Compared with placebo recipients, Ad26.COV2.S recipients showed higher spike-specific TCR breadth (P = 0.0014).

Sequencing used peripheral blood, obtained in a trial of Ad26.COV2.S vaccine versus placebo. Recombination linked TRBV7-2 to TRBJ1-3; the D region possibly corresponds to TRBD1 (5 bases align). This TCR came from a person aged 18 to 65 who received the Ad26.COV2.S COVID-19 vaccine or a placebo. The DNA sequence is TGTGCCAGCAGCTTGGGGGGCTCTGGAAACACCATATATTTT. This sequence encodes CASSLGGSGNTIYF.